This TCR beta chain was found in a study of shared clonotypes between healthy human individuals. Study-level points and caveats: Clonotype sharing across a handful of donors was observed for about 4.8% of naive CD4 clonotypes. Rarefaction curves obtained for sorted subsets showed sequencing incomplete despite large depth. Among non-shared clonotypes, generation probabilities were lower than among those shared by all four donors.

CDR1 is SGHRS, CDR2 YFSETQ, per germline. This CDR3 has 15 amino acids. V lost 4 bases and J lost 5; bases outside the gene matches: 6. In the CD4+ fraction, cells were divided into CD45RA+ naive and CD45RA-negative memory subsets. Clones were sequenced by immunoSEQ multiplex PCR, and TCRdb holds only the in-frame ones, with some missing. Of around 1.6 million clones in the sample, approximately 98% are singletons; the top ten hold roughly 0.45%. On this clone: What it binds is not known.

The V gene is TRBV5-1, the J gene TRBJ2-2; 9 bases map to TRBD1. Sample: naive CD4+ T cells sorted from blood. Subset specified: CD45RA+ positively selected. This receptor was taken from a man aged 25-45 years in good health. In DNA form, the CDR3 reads TGCGCCAGCAGCCTAGGACAGGGGTCGACCGGGGAGCTGTTTTTT. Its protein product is CASSLGQGSTGELFF.